Below are 11 T cell receptor beta chains sequenced from a single sample in a study of T cell responses to AZD1222 COVID-19 vaccine. The table came from immunoSEQ multiplex PCR; TCRdb's copy has only in-frame clones and leaves some out. The sample contains approximately 120,000 clones, around 83% of which appear only once. This specimen was peripheral blood, taken 28 days after the second AZD1222 dose. Receptors originate from an adult who received the AZD1222 COVID-19 vaccine.

The chain recombines TRBV19 with TRBJ2-3, with 7 bases identical to TRBD2. The germline CDR1 and CDR2 sequences are LNHDA and SQIVND (reference sequence). Germline trimming cut 5 bases from V and 1 base from J; bases unmatched to any gene: 12. This CDR3 spans 17 amino acids. This chain's CDR3 is CASSPLRLADGTDTQYF. The CDR3, as DNA: TGTGCCAGTAGTCCCCTCCGCCTAGCGGACGGCACAGATACGCAGTATTTT.

The chain links TRBV19 to TRBJ1-2; no reliable D call. Germline V gives CDR1 LNHDA, CDR2 SQIVND (reference sequence). Between the trimmed V and J ends, which lost 3 bases and 8 bases, there was a span of 10 bases. The CDR3 is 12 residues long. The CDR3 DNA reads TGTGCCAGTAGTATCGGGCAGATGGGCTACACCTTC. This gives the protein CASSIGQMGYTF. Variable domain in full (rest from reference TRBV19 and TRBJ1-2): DGGITQSPKYLFRKEGQNVTLSCEQNLNHDAMYWYRQDPGQGLRLIYYSQIVNDFQKGDIAEGYSVSREKKESFPLTVTSAQKNPTAFYLCASSIGQMGYTFGSGTRLTVV.

The chain employs TRBV5-1 and TRBJ1-4; D remains ambiguous. CDR1 SGHRS and CDR2 YFSETQ come from the germline V gene. This CDR3 is built from 14 residues. Trimming removed 7 bases at V and 4 bases at J, with 14 bases between. The CDR3 loop is CASGETASNEKLFF. CDR3 nucleotides: TGCGCCAGCGGTGAGACGGCTAGTAATGAAAAACTGTTTTTT.

The count of this clone is one. This CDR3 reads CASGLSGNTIYF. DNA for the CDR3: TGTGCCAGCGGTCTCTCTGGAAACACCATATATTTT. J is TRBJ1-3 and V is TRBV2; D gene ambiguous. The CDR3 consists of 12 residues. V was shortened by 8 bases and J by 0 bases, with 5 bases between the two germline ends. CDR1 and CDR2 (germline): SNHLY, FYNNEI.

This clone has just a few counts. This chain connects TRBV4-1 to TRBJ2-1, with 15 nucleotides matching TRBD2. This CDR3 comprises 20 residues. The germline CDR1 and CDR2 sequences are MGHRA and YSYEKL. V dropped 4 bases and J dropped 2; count of bases not matched to a gene: 12. CDR3 sequence reads: CASSLRAGTSGGPAYNEQFF. In DNA form, the CDR3 reads TGCGCCAGCAGCCTAAGAGCCGGGACTAGCGGGGGGCCGGCCTACAATGAGCAGTTCTTC.

The chain joins TRBV2 to TRBJ2-7; possibly TRBD1 for D (6 bases). Germline-derived CDR1 and CDR2 are SNHLY and FYNNEI. There are 15 residues in the CDR3. The V end was cut by 6 bases, the J end by 0 bases, with 15 bases between. CDR3 in amino acids: CASSPGQTRSYEQYF. The CDR3 DNA reads TGTGCCAGCAGCCCCGGACAGACCCGCTCCTACGAGCAGTACTTC.

This chain connects TRBV11-1 to TRBJ2-5, with a possible D match to TRBD1 (7 bases). V was trimmed by 2 bases and J by 5 bases, leaving 15 bases between them. The CDR3 contains 15 residues. Germline lookup yields CDR1 SGHAT and CDR2 FQDESV (reference sequence). The CDR3 sequence: CASSLSQTGTETQYF. The CDR3 nucleotides read TGTGCCAGCAGCTTATCCCAGACAGGGACTGAGACCCAGTACTTC.

The chain links TRBV5-6 to TRBJ1-6, with 8 bases that match TRBD1. V gave up 4 bases and J gave up 8 bases; unmatched junction bases: 5. Germline loops: CDR1 SGHDT, CDR2 YYEEEE. The CDR3 has 14 residues. The CDR3: CASSPTGVDSPLHF. The CDR3 DNA reads as TGTGCCAGCAGCCCGACAGGGGTGGATTCACCCCTCCACTTT.

The chain carries TRBV3-1 (or the pseudogene TRBV3-2) and TRBJ2-1; a possible D gene is TRBD1 (6 bases). From germline, CDR1 is LGHDT and CDR2 YNNKEL (reference sequence). The CDR3 is 15 amino acids. V shed 7 bases and J shed 1 base, with 14 bases lying between them. The CDR3 reads CASIDTGLSYNEQFF. CDR3 coding DNA: TGTGCCAGCATCGACACAGGGTTATCCTACAATGAGCAGTTCTTC.

The chain uses TRBV9 and TRBJ1-1; D unresolved. The CDR3 consists of 13 residues. The germline V gene has CDR1 SGDLS and CDR2 YYNGEE. Trimming took 4 bases from V and 8 from J, leaving 15 bases between them. The CDR3 loop reads CASSKIPLGEAFF. DNA of the CDR3: TGTGCCAGCAGCAAAATCCCTTTGGGGGAAGCTTTCTTT.

The sample holds a few counts of this clone. V is TRBV19 and J is TRBJ1-1, with D maybe TRBD1 (6 bases). The V and J ends lost 10 bases and 6 bases respectively, with 24 bases between them. This CDR3 spans 15 amino acids. Germline assignment: CDR1 LNHDA and CDR2 SQIVND (reference sequence). CDR3 DNA: TGTGCCACCATATTACGACAGGCGAGGGGCGCTGAAGCTTTCTTT. This translates into CATILRQARGAEAFF.